The 15 T cell receptor beta chains listed next were all sequenced from one sample in a study of T cell responses to AZD1222 COVID-19 vaccine. Data came from immunoSEQ multiplex PCR; TCRdb stores just in-frame clones and leaves some out. Here the sample spans 90,000 to 120,000 clones, nearly 90% being singletons. This material consisted of peripheral blood, taken 28 days after the second AZD1222 dose. These receptors came from an adult who received the AZD1222 COVID-19 vaccine.

This clone was seen more than once but under ten times. The chain employs TRBV4-1 and TRBJ1-1; a weak D match, TRBD1 (5 bases). Germline V gives CDR1 MGHRA, CDR2 YSYEKL. The CDR3 extends over 18 amino acids. V was trimmed by 6 bases and J by 4 bases, leaving 27 bases between them. CDR3 in DNA: TGCGCCAGCAGAGGGGCGATGGGTCGCTTACCTGCGGGCACTGAAGCTTTCTTT. Translating it yields CASRGAMGRLPAGTEAFF.

This chain links TRBV4-1 with TRBJ2-7; D possibly corresponds to TRBD2 (6 bases). The CDR3 spans 15 residues. V was pared by 3 bases and J by 4 bases, with 16 bases between. Germline values: CDR1 MGHRA, CDR2 YSYEKL. CDR3 DNA sequence: TGCGCCAGCAGCCAGTCCGGCGGGGCGGCTTACGAGCAGTACTTC. Translation gives CASSQSGGAAYEQYF.

The chain carries TRBV5-5 and TRBJ2-7; D not certain. Germline V gene lookup returns CDR1 SGHKS and CDR2 YYEKEE (reference sequence). The V gene lost 0 bases and the J gene lost 2 bases, with 12 bases spanning the gap. This CDR3 has 15 amino acids. CDR3 protein: CASSLVPAGPYEQYF. In nucleotides, the CDR3 is TGTGCCAGCAGCTTGGTCCCTGCAGGACCCTACGAGCAGTACTTC.

This chain connects TRBV27 to TRBJ1-2, with D unresolved. Trimming removed 5 bases from V and 1 base from J, with 8 bases in between. Germline V gene data show CDR1 as MNHEY and CDR2 as SMNVEV (reference sequence). The CDR3 covers 13 residues. Here the CDR3 reads CASSSTFNYGYTF. The DNA of the CDR3 is TGTGCCAGCAGTAGCACGTTTAACTATGGCTACACCTTC.

This sequence joins TRBV10-2 and TRBJ2-7; D call uncertain. The CDR3 has 13 amino acids. Germline V gives CDR1 WSHSY, CDR2 SAAADI. Trimming removed 4 bases from V and 2 bases from J, with 9 bases in between. DNA of the CDR3: TGCGCCAGCAGTGCGGCCAGCGCCTACGAGCAGTACTTC. Amino acid sequence: CASSAASAYEQYF.

In nucleotides, the CDR3 is TGTGCCAGCAGCCCCGGGACAGCTAGGAACACCATATATTTT. This gives the protein CASSPGTARNTIYF. The rearrangement joins TRBV7-2 to TRBJ1-3, with 7 bases aligning to TRBD1. Per germline, CDR1 SGHTA and CDR2 FQGNSA. This CDR3 is 14 amino acids long. J gave up 7 bases and V 5 bases, and 8 bases lay outside the gene matches.

V gene TRBV5-6 combines with J gene TRBJ1-4, with D possibly being TRBD1 (6 bases). The CDR3 runs to 15 residues. Germline CDR1 SGHDT, CDR2 YYEEEE. The V gene lost 0 bases and the J gene lost 5 bases, with 11 bases spanning the gap. The DNA for the CDR3 is TGTGCCAGCAGCTTGGCAGGACAGTTAAATGAAAAACTGTTTTTT. Its protein product is CASSLAGQLNEKLFF.

The chain combines TRBV2 with TRBJ2-7; 8 positions match TRBD1. From germline, CDR1 is SNHLY and CDR2 FYNNEI. The CDR3 has 15 residues. Trimming removed 9 bases from V and 6 bases from J; junction bases left unmatched: 16. CDR3 protein: CASGQGLGLIGEQYF. CDR3 nucleotide sequence: TGTGCCAGTGGACAGGGTCTCGGGCTCATTGGCGAGCAGTACTTC.

This clone was seen a single time. The CDR3 nucleotides read TGCGCCAGCAGCCATCCTCAGGGTCGGTACTCTGGAAACACCATATATTTT. Residues: CASSHPQGRYSGNTIYF. The V call is TRBV4-1, the J call TRBJ1-3; a possible D gene is TRBD1 (5 bases). Trimming pared 3 bases from V and 0 bases from J, leaving 15 bases between. This CDR3 has 17 amino acids. Per the germline V gene, CDR1 is MGHRA and CDR2 is YSYEKL.

The rearrangement uses TRBV5-1 and TRBJ1-1; D is uncertain. The CDR3 runs 15 residues. Trimming cost V 1 base and J 0 bases, with 10 bases left between them. Germline loops: CDR1 SGHRS, CDR2 YFSETQ. The CDR3 is CASSLNGGMNTEAFF. CDR3 coding DNA: TGCGCCAGCAGCTTGAACGGCGGTATGAACACTGAAGCTTTCTTT.

The rearrangement joins TRBV9 to TRBJ1-6; possibly TRBD1 for D (6 bases). V dropped 3 bases and J dropped 4 bases, with 8 bases sitting between them. CDR1 SGDLS and CDR2 YYNGEE come from the germline V gene. This CDR3 is built from 14 residues. The CDR3 loop reads CASSGQGYNSPLHF. CDR3 DNA sequence: TGTGCCAGCAGCGGGCAGGGGTATAATTCACCCCTCCACTTT.

V gene TRBV20-1 combines with J gene TRBJ1-2, with D possibly TRBD1 on 6 matching bases. The CDR3 totals 12 residues. V was cut by 3 bases and J by 7 bases, with 12 bases left in between. Germline CDR1 and CDR2: DFQATT and SNEGSKA (reference sequence). The CDR3 DNA follows: TGCAGTGCTAGTGGCCAGGGGTCTGGCTACACCTTC. This codes for CSASGQGSGYTF.

V gene TRBV18 combines with J gene TRBJ2-6; D gene ambiguous. With 2 bases removed from V and 0 bases from J, the gap between germline ends came to 14 bases. Germline V gene lookup returns CDR1 KGHSH and CDR2 LQKENI. The CDR3 contains 18 residues. DNA for the CDR3: TGTGCCAGCTCACCAACTGGGTCTCCCCTCTCTGGGGCCAACGTCCTGACTTTC. This sequence encodes CASSPTGSPLSGANVLTF.

This chain links TRBV5-6 with TRBJ2-7; unclear D gene. The V end lost 0 bases, the J end lost 4 bases, and 11 bases lay between the germline ends. The CDR3 covers 14 residues. Germline values: CDR1 SGHDT, CDR2 YYEEEE. The CDR3 bases are TGTGCCAGCAGCTTGGGATTAGCACCGTACGAGCAGTACTTC. Its translation is CASSLGLAPYEQYF.

V and J are TRBV7-9 and TRBJ1-2; 7 nucleotides line up with TRBD1. The length of the CDR3 is 18 residues. V lost 0 bases to trimming and J lost 2 bases; unmatched junction nucleotides: 12. Germline-derived CDR1 and CDR2 are SEHNR and FQNEAQ (reference sequence). The CDR3 sequence is CASSLAAGDRFQNYGYTF. As DNA, the CDR3 is TGTGCCAGCAGCTTAGCCGCGGGGGACAGATTCCAAAACTATGGCTACACCTTC.